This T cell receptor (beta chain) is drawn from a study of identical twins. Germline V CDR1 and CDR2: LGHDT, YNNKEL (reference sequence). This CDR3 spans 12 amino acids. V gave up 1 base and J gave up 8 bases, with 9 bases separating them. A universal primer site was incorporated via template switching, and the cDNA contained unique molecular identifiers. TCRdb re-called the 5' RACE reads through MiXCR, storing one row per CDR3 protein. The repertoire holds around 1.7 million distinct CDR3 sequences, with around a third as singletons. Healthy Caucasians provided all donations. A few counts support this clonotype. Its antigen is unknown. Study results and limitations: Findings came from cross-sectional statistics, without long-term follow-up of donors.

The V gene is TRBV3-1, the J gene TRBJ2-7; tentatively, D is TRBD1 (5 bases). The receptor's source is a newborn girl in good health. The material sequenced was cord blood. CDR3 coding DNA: TGTGCCAGCAGCCAAGGGAACAGGCAGCAGTACTTC. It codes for CASSQGNRQQYF.